Shown below are 25 T cell receptor beta chains from a single sample sequenced in a study of T cells in Graves' hyperthyroidism and ophthalmopathy (dated by TCRdb to between 2018 and 2020). The method behind the library was multiplex PCR. Reads for this sample came from an Illumina HiSeq 2000. Amplification of TCR beta CDR3 regions was carried out from RNA transcripts. For the first round of RT-PCR on the TCR CDR3, the HTBI primer set was used together with the Qiagen OneStep RT-PCR kit. In-frame beta chains were kept once TCRdb had trimmed the public reads at Q25 with fastp and called clones with MiXCR. Rows matching on CDR3 protein sequence are summarized as one entry with the most common DNA and genes. This sample gives fewer than 400,000 distinct CDR3 sequences in total; around 15% of them show up just once. The ten top clones hold approximately 29% of the sample. Material: blood. These receptor sequences come from a man aged 50-60 years with Graves' ophthalmopathy.

This clonotype was seen many times. V gene TRBV6-1 combines with J gene TRBJ1-2, with D possibly matching TRBD1 (5 bases). Per the germline V gene, CDR1 is MNHNS and CDR2 is SASEGT. The ends were cut back, 6 bases at V and 4 bases at J, with 21 bases in the middle. The CDR3 contains 16 residues. CDR3 protein: CASRRMASDTVYGYTF. CDR3 in DNA: TGTGCCAGCAGAAGAATGGCCTCGGACACAGTCTATGGCTACACCTTC.

This clonotype was seen many times. J is TRBJ1-1 and V is TRBV12-3 or TRBV12-4; no definite D call. The length of the CDR3 is 13 residues. V lost 3 bases to trimming and J lost 6 bases, with 11 bases between them. The DNA for the CDR3 is TGTGCCAGCAGTTTTGGCACAAGGGCTGAAGCTTTCTTT. It encodes CASSFGTRAEAFF.

This clonotype was counted between two and nine times. The chain recombines TRBV5-4 with TRBJ2-3, with D unclear. V gave up 4 bases and J gave up 3 bases, with 12 bases separating them. CDR3 length equals 14 residues. Germline CDR1 SGHNT, CDR2 YYREEE (reference sequence). The CDR3 DNA reads TGTGCCAGCAGCCCAAGGACGGATACAGATACGCAGTATTTT. Its protein product is CASSPRTDTDTQYF.

This clonotype came up many times. In DNA, the CDR3 is TGTGCCAGCAGCTTACCAGGGTATGAAGAGACCCAGTACTTC. As protein: CASSLPGYEETQYF. The J gene is TRBJ2-5, the V gene TRBV11-3; D possibly corresponds to TRBD1 (5 bases). Germline CDR1 and CDR2: SGHNT and YENEEA. Trimming removed 2 bases from V and 3 bases from J, with 10 bases in between. There are 14 residues in the CDR3.

This clonotype was counted a few times. This chain links TRBV2 with TRBJ1-1; 7 bases are a match to TRBD1. CDR1 is SNHLY, CDR2 FYNNEI, per germline. After removal of 6 bases from V and 2 bases from J, the junction contained 9 bases not matched to a gene. This CDR3 comprises 15 residues. The CDR3 coding sequence is TGTGCCAGCAGCCCAAGCAAGGGGGCTAACACTGAAGCTTTCTTT. Protein product: CASSPSKGANTEAFF.

This chain uses TRBV5-1 with TRBJ2-2; 9 bases map to TRBD2. There are 17 residues in the CDR3. Germline trimming cut 4 bases from V and 2 bases from J; bases unmatched to any gene: 9. Germline CDR1 is SGHRS and CDR2 is YFSETQ. CDR3 sequence reads: CASSPPRTSDNTGELFF. CDR3 DNA sequence: TGCGCCAGCAGCCCCCCTAGGACTAGCGATAACACCGGGGAGCTGTTTTTT.

This clonotype was seen ten or more times. The V call is TRBV5-1, the J call TRBJ2-7; D assignment may be TRBD1 or TRBD2 (5 bases each). Germline V lookup: CDR1 SGHRS, CDR2 YFSETQ. The CDR3 sequence is 14 residues long. The V gene lost 2 bases and the J gene lost 0 bases, with 9 bases spanning the gap. The DNA of the CDR3 is TGCGCCAGCAGCTTAGAGGGACGCTCCTACGAGCAGTACTTC. Translation: CASSLEGRSYEQYF.

V usage is TRBV6-5 and J usage is TRBJ2-1, with TRBD2 matching 8 bases. The J segment lost 6 bases and the V segment lost 0 bases, leaving 10 bases of the junction unmatched. CDR1 and CDR2 (germline): MNHEY, SVGAGI. This CDR3 spans 17 amino acids. The CDR3 protein is CASSYSGGALGFNEQFF. CDR3 nucleotide sequence: TGTGCCAGCAGTTACTCCGGGGGGGCGCTGGGGTTCAATGAGCAGTTCTTC.

This clonotype was seen at least ten times. V usage is TRBV2 and J usage is TRBJ1-5; D is uncertain. Germline V gene sequence: CDR1 SNHLY, CDR2 FYNNEI. This CDR3 contains 12 residues. V was shortened by 5 bases and J by 4 bases, with 6 bases between the two germline ends. CDR3: CASSPLNQPQHF. CDR3 nucleotides: TGTGCCAGCAGTCCCCTGAATCAGCCCCAGCATTTT.

The table lists this clonotype with many counts. The chain couples TRBV20-1 to TRBJ1-5; D is uncertain. The CDR3 length is 12 residues. Trimming stripped 7 bases from V and 7 bases from J, with 14 bases between. Germline V gene sequence: CDR1 DFQATT, CDR2 SNEGSKA (reference sequence). The DNA of the CDR3 is TGCAGTGTTAGGTCAGGAGACCAGCCCCAGCATTTT. Translating gives CSVRSGDQPQHF.

This clonotype was recorded a few times. The rearrangement uses TRBV20-1 and TRBJ2-1; no clear D. Germline CDR1 DFQATT, CDR2 SNEGSKA (reference sequence). The CDR3 runs to 17 residues. V was cut by 0 bases and J by 5 bases, with 20 bases left in between. CDR3 sequence (DNA): TGCAGTGCTAGAGAGGGGAATCGTGGGTTACTTAACAATGAGCAGTTCTTC. Translated, it gives CSAREGNRGLLNNEQFF.

This clonotype was observed at least ten times. The chain uses TRBV11-2 and TRBJ2-3, with 14 nucleotides matching TRBD2. The CDR3 sequence is 16 residues long. The germline gives CDR1 SGHAT, CDR2 FQNNGV. V shed 3 bases and J 3 bases; nucleotides not matched to a gene: 2. The CDR3 DNA is TGTGCCAGCAGCTTCGGGACTAGCGGGAGTACAGATACGCAGTATTTT. The encoded protein is CASSFGTSGSTDTQYF.

The table lists this clonotype with many counts. CDR3 residues: CASRRAHVHEQYF. For the CDR3, the DNA is TGTGCCAGCAGGAGGGCACATGTGCACGAGCAGTACTTC. The chain recombines TRBV6-1 with TRBJ2-7; weak D call: TRBD2 (5 bases). Per germline, CDR1 MNHNS and CDR2 SASEGT. The V gene lost 6 bases and the J gene lost 5 bases, with 14 bases spanning the gap. This CDR3 comprises 13 residues.

This clonotype was detected ten times or more. This chain joins TRBV6-1 and TRBJ1-1, with no clear D. Trimming removed 6 bases at V and 3 bases at J, with 17 bases between. Germline loops: CDR1 MNHNS, CDR2 SASEGT. The CDR3 contains 15 residues. The chain's CDR3 is CASRLVAGSDTEAFF. The CDR3 nucleotides are TGTGCCAGCAGATTAGTGGCGGGTTCGGACACTGAAGCTTTCTTT.

The chain employs TRBV10-3 and TRBJ2-2; the D gene is possibly TRBD2 (5 bases). The CDR3 runs to 15 residues. Germline CDR1 reads ENHRY; CDR2 reads SYGVKD. The V end was cut by 3 bases, the J end by 0 bases, with 8 bases between. In DNA form, the CDR3 reads TGTGCCATCAGTGATAGCGACGCGAACACCGGGGAGCTGTTTTTT. It codes for CAISDSDANTGELFF.

This clonotype was found many times. V is TRBV20-1 and J is TRBJ2-7; D may be TRBD2 (6 bases). Trimming cost V 0 bases and J 1 base, with 13 bases left between them. CDR1 and CDR2 (germline): DFQATT, SNEGSKA (reference sequence). The CDR3 covers 15 residues. The CDR3 nucleotides read TGCAGTGCTAGAGATTTCCGGGAGCTTTCCTACGAGCAGTACTTC. This sequence encodes CSARDFRELSYEQYF.

This clonotype appeared many times. The chain has TRBV19 and TRBJ1-1; 7 bases are shared with TRBD1. The germline CDR1 and CDR2 sequences are LNHDA and SQIVND (reference sequence). Trimming took 5 bases from V and 4 from J; bases not matched to a gene: 16. CDR3 length equals 17 residues. CDR3 sequence: CASSVGPGQFGSTEAFF. The CDR3 region has the DNA TGTGCCAGTAGTGTGGGACCGGGACAGTTTGGGAGCACTGAAGCTTTCTTT.

This clonotype was counted ten times or more. This chain links TRBV29-1 with TRBJ1-4; no clear D gene. Germline V gives CDR1 SQVTM, CDR2 ANQGSEA. The CDR3 is 13 residues long. Between the trimmed V and J ends, which lost 3 bases and 13 bases, there was a span of 18 bases. CDR3 coding DNA: TGCAGCGTTGAGGTCCTCGGACCTCAAGGACTGTTTTTT. Amino acid sequence: CSVEVLGPQGLFF.

This clonotype was found many times. The chain uses TRBV20-1 and TRBJ2-5; D not resolved. Trimming left V 3 bases short and J 3 bases short, with 14 bases between. This CDR3 is built from 14 residues. The germline V gene encodes CDR1 DFQATT and CDR2 SNEGSKA (reference sequence). This CDR3 is CSASVARGEETQYF. The CDR3 coding sequence is TGCAGTGCTAGTGTGGCTCGAGGAGAAGAGACCCAGTACTTC.

This clonotype was seen ten or more times. The chain employs TRBV2 and TRBJ1-1; TRBD1 matches 9 bases. CDR1 and CDR2 from the germline V gene are SNHLY and FYNNEI. The V and J ends lost 6 bases and 0 bases, in that order; junction bases with no gene match: 8. This CDR3 region has 16 residues. The CDR3 bases are TGTGCCAGCAGGTACGGACGGGACAGGGTGAACACTGAAGCTTTCTTT. Residues: CASRYGRDRVNTEAFF.

This clonotype appeared many times. The chain combines TRBV6-2 or TRBV6-3 with TRBJ2-5; 12 nucleotides line up with TRBD2. V dropped 4 bases and J dropped 2; count of bases not matched to a gene: 14. The CDR3 consists of 19 residues. Germline V gives CDR1 MNHEY, CDR2 SVGEGT. The CDR3 DNA reads as TGTGCCAGCAGTTCGCCCTTCGGGCCTAGCGGGAGGGCACAAGAGACCCAGTACTTC. This encodes CASSSPFGPSGRAQETQYF.

The table lists this clonotype with many counts. The rearrangement joins TRBV30 to TRBJ1-2; no firm D call. The germline V gene encodes CDR1 GTSNPN and CDR2 SVGIG (reference sequence). V was clipped by 4 bases and J by 6 bases, with 15 bases between them. CDR3 length: 13 amino acids. CDR3 amino acids: CAWTTKSKDGYTF. The CDR3 nucleotides read TGTGCCTGGACAACGAAGAGCAAGGATGGCTACACCTTC.

This clonotype was detected many times. V and J are TRBV6-1 and TRBJ1-2; D unresolved. The ends were cut back, 6 bases at V and 6 bases at J, with 14 bases in the middle. Germline CDR1 is MNHNS and CDR2 is SASEGT. The length of the CDR3 is 13 residues. The CDR3 DNA is TGTGCCAGCAGCACGAGATCGGACGATGGCTACACCTTC. Amino acids: CASSTRSDDGYTF.

This clonotype was counted at least ten times. V is TRBV7-8 and J is TRBJ2-7, with 9 nucleotides matching TRBD2. The germline V gene has CDR1 SGHVS and CDR2 FQNEAQ. This CDR3 is 15 amino acids long. V shed 5 bases, J shed 4 bases, and the junction held 9 bases outside the gene matches. CDR3 nucleotide sequence: TGTGCCAGCAGCATAAGTAGCGGGAGTTGGTACGAGCAGTACTTC. This codes for CASSISSGSWYEQYF.

This clonotype has at least ten counts. V gene TRBV7-8 combines with J gene TRBJ2-7; D may be TRBD2 (6 bases). Germline V gene lookup returns CDR1 SGHVS and CDR2 FQNEAQ. V dropped 6 bases and J dropped 3 bases, with 15 bases sitting between them. This CDR3 spans 14 amino acids. The CDR3 DNA follows: TGTGCCAGCAGTCCGAGACTAGATGTCTACGAGCAGTACTTC. Protein: CASSPRLDVYEQYF.